These 11 T cell receptor beta chains share one sample of origin, sequenced in a study of memory CD4+ T cells and cytomegalovirus serostatus. Clones were read by immunoSEQ multiplex PCR, and TCRdb kept only the in-frame ones, dropping some. Here the sample spans around 50,000 clones, roughly 78% being singletons. Single viable CD3+CD4+CD8-CD45RO+ cells were sorted as the memory CD4+ T cells. Specimen: memory CD4+ T cells from blood. These receptors were taken from an adult in good health and CMV-seronegative.

This chain links TRBV7-9 with TRBJ2-2; D gene uncertain. The germline V and J ends were trimmed by 0 bases and 2 bases, with 4 bases remaining between them. Germline V gives CDR1 SEHNR, CDR2 FQNEAQ (reference sequence). This CDR3 is built from 14 residues. For the CDR3, the DNA is TGTGCCAGCAGCTTAGCGGGCAACACCGGGGAGCTGTTTTTT. It translates to CASSLAGNTGELFF.

This clone has only a few counts. This rearrangement joins TRBV7-9 to TRBJ1-6; D is ambiguous. Germline CDR1 and CDR2: SEHNR and FQNEAQ (reference sequence). Trimming took off 0 bases at V and 0 bases at J, with 6 bases between the two ends. This CDR3 contains 16 residues. The CDR3 coding sequence is TGTGCCAGCAGCTTAGCACCAAGCTCCTATAATTCACCCCTCCACTTT. Translation gives CASSLAPSSYNSPLHF.

This clone appeared once. The chain combines TRBV5-1 with TRBJ1-4; TRBD1 agrees at 10 bases. CDR3 size: 15 residues. Germline CDR1 SGHRS, CDR2 YFSETQ. Trimming took 0 bases from V and 8 from J; bases not matched to a gene: 4. Here the CDR3 DNA reads TGCGCCAGCAGCTTGGAAGGGACAGGGGACGAAAAACTGTTTTTT. This encodes CASSLEGTGDEKLFF.

V is TRBV4-3 and J is TRBJ1-5, with D unresolved. The CDR3 spans 14 residues. V was pared by 3 bases and J by 6 bases, with 12 bases between. The germline V gene has CDR1 LGHNA and CDR2 YSLEER. The CDR3, as DNA: TGCGCCAGCAGCCAGATGGTATCGGGTCAGCCCCAGCATTTT. As protein: CASSQMVSGQPQHF.

The rearrangement joins TRBV30 to TRBJ2-7; 7 bases fit TRBD1. The CDR3 runs 12 residues. Losses at the gene ends were 0 bases for V and 4 bases for J; bases not matched to a gene: 0. Germline assignment: CDR1 GTSNPN and CDR2 SVGIG (reference sequence). CDR3 loop: CAWSVDRYEQYF. The CDR3 region has the DNA TGTGCCTGGAGTGTGGACAGGTACGAGCAGTACTTC.

This clone was detected only a few times. The chain is built from TRBV5-1 and TRBJ1-1; D is unclear. CDR3 length: 16 residues. Germline values: CDR1 SGHRS, CDR2 YFSETQ. V was shortened by 3 bases and J by 0 bases, with 15 bases between the two germline ends. CDR3 nucleotides: TGCGCCAGCAGCTCCGAGTGGGCGGGTATGAACACTGAAGCTTTCTTT. This codes for CASSSEWAGMNTEAFF.

By share of the sample, this clone is medium-sized. CDR3: CASSRGLAGGVEQFF. For the CDR3, the DNA is TGTGCCAGCAGCCGCGGACTAGCGGGGGGCGTTGAGCAGTTCTTC. This chain joins TRBV5-4 and TRBJ2-1; 14 nucleotides match TRBD2. CDR1 and CDR2 from the germline V gene are SGHNT and YYREEE (reference sequence). CDR3 length: 15 residues. V was clipped by 4 bases and J by 9 bases; unmatched bases: 6. Supplemented by reference TRBV5-4 and TRBJ2-1, the full variable domain reads ETGVTQSPTHLIKTRGQQVTLRCSSQSGHNTVSWYQQALGQGPQFIFQYYREEENGRGNFPPRFSGLQFPNYSSELNVNALELDDSALYLCASSRGLAGGVEQFFGPGTRLTVL.

The chain has TRBV28 and TRBJ1-5, with a tentative D call TRBD1 (6 bases). The CDR3 extends over 15 amino acids. Germline V gene data show CDR1 as MDHEN and CDR2 as SYDVKM. V dropped 5 bases and J dropped 7 bases, with 18 bases sitting between them. CDR3 nucleotides: TGTGCCAGCAGTGCTCAACAGGGTTCCAGGCAGCCCCAGCATTTT. It codes for CASSAQQGSRQPQHF.

This sequence joins TRBV4-3 and TRBJ1-3; no reliable D call. This CDR3 comprises 16 residues. V was cut by 6 bases and J by 2 bases, with 17 bases left in between. Germline assignment: CDR1 LGHNA and CDR2 YSLEER. The CDR3 protein is CASSSFFSSPGNTIYF. The CDR3 DNA follows: TGCGCCAGCAGTTCTTTCTTCTCCTCCCCTGGAAACACCATATATTTT.

This clone was found a few times. The chain employs TRBV14 and TRBJ2-3; D ambiguous. The length of the CDR3 is 15 residues. Germline V gene lookup returns CDR1 SGHDN and CDR2 FVKESK. V lost 5 bases and J 1 base, leaving 13 bases between the germline ends. CDR3 in amino acids: CASSSRSDGTDTQYF. CDR3 sequence (DNA): TGTGCCAGCAGCTCAAGGTCGGACGGCACAGATACGCAGTATTTT.

The J gene is TRBJ1-2, the V gene TRBV7-2; TRBD1 aligns across 10 bases. The CDR3 has 14 amino acids. V was clipped by 4 bases and J by 7 bases; unmatched bases: 6. The germline V gene has CDR1 SGHTA and CDR2 FQGNSA. The CDR3 loop reads CASSSGQGVLGYTF. CDR3 coding DNA: TGTGCCAGCAGCTCCGGACAGGGGGTGCTTGGCTACACCTTC. The full variable domain, its missing parts supplied by reference TRBV7-2 and TRBJ1-2, is GAGVSQSPSNKVTEKGKDVELRCDPISGHTALYWYRQSLGQGLEFLIYFQGNSAPDKSGLPSDRFSAERTGGSVSTLTIQRTQQEDSAVYLCASSSGQGVLGYTFGSGTRLTVV.